These T cell receptor beta chains were read from a single sample in a study of cytotoxic CD8 clonotypes in ibrutinib-treated CLL. Measured with immunoSEQ multiplex PCR; TCRdb has only the in-frame clones, and not every one. The sample lists 35,000 to 45,000 clones, over 60% occurring once. The sample consisted of PBMCs, taken after 12 months of ibrutinib treatment. The receptors here all came from a human donor with chronic lymphocytic leukemia. Both conserved end residues are part of each CDR3.

v_gene	j_gene	CDR3aa
TRBV9	TRBJ2-1	CASSVGGGRALHEQFF
TRBV6-5	TRBJ1-2	CASSKRTGGPYGYTF
TRBV28	TRBJ1-1	CALGREVNTEAFF
TRBV19	TRBJ2-5	CASSPGQGAETQYF
TRBV5-1	TRBJ1-4	CASSLGQRTGLNEKLFF
TRBV9	TRBJ2-2	CASSVAGPGELFF
TRBV6-1	TRBJ2-7	CASTGTGNYEQYF
TRBV11-2	TRBJ2-3	CASSPGSGQGALDTQYF
TRBV5-4	TRBJ1-2	CASRRQEIYGYTF
TRBV2	TRBJ1-2	CASSLGQGYGYTF
TRBV6-6	TRBJ2-7	CASSRDSYEQYF
TRBV12-5	TRBJ2-1	CASFSGRAADEQFF
TRBV19	TRBJ2-7	CASSMSSGYEQYF
TRBV27	TRBJ1-5	CASSLDPGGNQPQHF
TRBV10-3	TRBJ1-1	CAIQGAMNTEAFF
TRBV30	TRBJ2-3	CACISRDRAIDTQYF
TRBV7-8	TRBJ1-4	CASSSGYRETLFF
TRBV21-1	TRBJ2-5	CARRHTSGIETQYF
TRBV18	TRBJ1-2	CASSPLGQEPNYGYTF
TRBV6-1	TRBJ2-2	CASSERLDGELFF
TRBV7-2	TRBJ2-2	CASSSSGNTGELFF
TRBV18	TRBJ2-5	CASSQNSEETQYF
TRBV19	TRBJ2-7	CASSIVRGYEQYF
TRBV11-2	TRBJ2-2	CASASGPNTGELFF
TRBV6-1	TRBJ1-2	CASIMGPRNYGYTF
TRBV7-8	TRBJ2-3	CASSPGVREGLNTQYF
TRBV7-9	TRBJ1-1	CASSISKGTAGDTEAFF
TRBV7-2	TRBJ2-1	CASSLLAGDYNEQFF
TRBV7-6	TRBJ1-1	CASSLTQKNTEAFF
TRBV7-9	TRBJ2-1	CASSLAAGTGVNNEQFF
TRBV18	TRBJ2-5	CASSPQRGQSRAETQYF
TRBV6-5	TRBJ1-1	CASSSNRMGTEAFF
TRBV7-2	TRBJ1-3	CASSPGGTGWGNTIYF
TRBV20-1	TRBJ2-1	CSARQGNEQFF
TRBV5-4	TRBJ1-1	CASSHSSAGRRDTEAFF
TRBV27	TRBJ2-1	CASSPFPRGYEQFF
TRBV29-1	TRBJ2-7	CSVRQGSYEQYF
TRBV10-3	TRBJ2-7	CASTRESRTYEQYF
TRBV25-1	TRBJ2-7	CASGTGYGWQYF
TRBV6-5	TRBJ1-5	CASGWNQPQHF
TRBV28	TRBJ1-5	CASGRDNQPQHF